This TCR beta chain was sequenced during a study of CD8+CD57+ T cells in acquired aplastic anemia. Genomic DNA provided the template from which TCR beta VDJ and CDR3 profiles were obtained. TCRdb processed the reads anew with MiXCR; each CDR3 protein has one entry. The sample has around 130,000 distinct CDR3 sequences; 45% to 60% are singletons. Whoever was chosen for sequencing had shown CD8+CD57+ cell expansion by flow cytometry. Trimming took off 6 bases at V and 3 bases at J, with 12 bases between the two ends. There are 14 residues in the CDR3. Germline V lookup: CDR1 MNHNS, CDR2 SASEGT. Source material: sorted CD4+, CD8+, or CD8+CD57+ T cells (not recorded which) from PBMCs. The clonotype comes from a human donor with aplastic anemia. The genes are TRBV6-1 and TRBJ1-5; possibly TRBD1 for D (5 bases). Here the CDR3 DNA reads TGTGCCAGCAGGACGCGGGACCCCAATCAGCCCCAGCATTTT. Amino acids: CASRTRDPNQPQHF.